This paragraph covers one TCR beta chain sequence. Its cognate antigen is unknown. V shed 5 bases and J shed 0 bases, with 10 bases lying between them. The CDR3 spans 13 residues. Germline CDR1 SQVTM, CDR2 ANQGSEA. The data stem from a study of cytomegalovirus exposure and HLA in healthy donors. The PCR ran on 60 Vbeta and 13 Jbeta primers. In the original analysis: Some 10 million of some 80 million unique TCR beta chains were shared, per a later count. Sequencing was performed with immunoSEQ multiplex PCR; in TCRdb, only in-frame clones are kept and a portion is missing. From that table come the V and J calls and clone size; the DNA was used to work out D and trimming. The sample has about 130,000 clones; under 85% are singletons. Findings and limits, study-wide: According to an earlier analysis, most TCR beta V segments yielded productive rearrangements about 90% or about 30% of the time.

The origin of this receptor is a male donor in good health and CMV-seropositive. The chain joins TRBV29-1 to TRBJ1-1, with D perhaps matching TRBD1 (6 bases). Sequencing used PBMCs. The CDR3 is CSVRQVLNTEAFF. The DNA for the CDR3 is TGCAGCGTTCGACAGGTGCTGAACACTGAAGCTTTCTTT.